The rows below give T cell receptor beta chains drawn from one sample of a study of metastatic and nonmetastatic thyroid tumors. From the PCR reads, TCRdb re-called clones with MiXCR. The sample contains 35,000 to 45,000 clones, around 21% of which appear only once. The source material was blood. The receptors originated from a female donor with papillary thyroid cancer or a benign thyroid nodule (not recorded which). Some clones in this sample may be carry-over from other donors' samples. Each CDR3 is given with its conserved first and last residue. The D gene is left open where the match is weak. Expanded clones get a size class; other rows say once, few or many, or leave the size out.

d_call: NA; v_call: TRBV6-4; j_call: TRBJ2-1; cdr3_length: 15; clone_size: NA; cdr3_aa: CASSDSSGRADEQFF; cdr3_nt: TGTGCCAGCAGTGACTCTAGCGGTCGGGCCGATGAGCAGTTCTTC
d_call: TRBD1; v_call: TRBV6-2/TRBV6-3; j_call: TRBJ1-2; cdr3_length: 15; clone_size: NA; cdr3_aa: CASSYDRTGRTGYTF; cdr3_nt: TGTGCCAGCAGTTACGACCGGACAGGTAGGACTGGCTACACCTTC
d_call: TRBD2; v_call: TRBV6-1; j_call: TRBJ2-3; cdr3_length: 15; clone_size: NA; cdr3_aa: CASSGLAGGPDTQYF; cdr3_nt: TGTGCCAGCAGTGGACTAGCGGGAGGGCCAGATACGCAGTATTTT
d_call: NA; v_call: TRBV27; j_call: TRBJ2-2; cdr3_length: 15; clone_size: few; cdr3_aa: CESSTDTLGTGELFF; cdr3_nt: TGTGAGAGCAGTACGGATACGTTAGGGACCGGGGAGCTGTTTTTT
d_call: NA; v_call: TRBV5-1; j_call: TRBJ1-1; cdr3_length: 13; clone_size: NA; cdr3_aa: CAISCPVGTEAFF; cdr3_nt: TGCGCCATCTCATGTCCGGTGGGCACTGAAGCTTTCTTT
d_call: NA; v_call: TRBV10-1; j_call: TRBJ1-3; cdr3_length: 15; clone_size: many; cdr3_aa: CASRGTPNSGNTIYF; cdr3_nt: TGCGCCAGCAGGGGGACACCTAACTCTGGAAACACCATATATTTT
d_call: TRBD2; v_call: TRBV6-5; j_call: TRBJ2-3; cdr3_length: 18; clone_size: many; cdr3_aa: CASRSAGVGSGHPDTQYF; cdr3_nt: TGTGCCAGCAGGTCAGCGGGAGTTGGGAGTGGTCATCCAGATACGCAGTATTTT
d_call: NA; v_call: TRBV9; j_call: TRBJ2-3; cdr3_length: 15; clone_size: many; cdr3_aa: CASSVGDGDTDTQYF; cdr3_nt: TGTGCCAGCAGCGTAGGGGACGGAGACACAGATACGCAGTATTTT
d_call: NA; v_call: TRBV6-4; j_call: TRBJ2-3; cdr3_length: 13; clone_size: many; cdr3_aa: CASSDGSPDTQYF; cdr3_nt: TGTGCCAGCAGTGACGGGAGCCCAGATACGCAGTATTTT
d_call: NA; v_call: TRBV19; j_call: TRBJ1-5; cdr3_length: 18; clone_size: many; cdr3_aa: CASSIGQVTVRGNQPQHF; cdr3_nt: TGTGCCAGTAGTATAGGACAGGTCACGGTTCGCGGCAATCAGCCCCAGCATTTT
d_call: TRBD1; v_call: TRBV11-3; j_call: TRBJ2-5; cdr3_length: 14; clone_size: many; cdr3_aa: CASSLPTGVQTQYF; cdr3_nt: TGTGCCAGCAGCCTACCTACAGGGGTACAGACCCAGTACTTC
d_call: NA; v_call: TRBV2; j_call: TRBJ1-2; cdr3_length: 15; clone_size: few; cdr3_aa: CAIRAMGVSDYGYTF; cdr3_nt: TGTGCCATCAGGGCGATGGGGGTCTCGGACTATGGCTACACCTTC
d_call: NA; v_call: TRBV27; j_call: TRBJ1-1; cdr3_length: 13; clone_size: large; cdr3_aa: CASSLYLATEAFF; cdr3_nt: TGTGCCAGCAGTTTATACCTTGCTACTGAAGCTTTCTTT
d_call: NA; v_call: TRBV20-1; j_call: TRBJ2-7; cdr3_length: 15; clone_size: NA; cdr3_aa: CSARAVAGGDYEQYF; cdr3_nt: TGCAGTGCTAGAGCTGTGGCTGGAGGGGACTACGAGCAGTACTTC
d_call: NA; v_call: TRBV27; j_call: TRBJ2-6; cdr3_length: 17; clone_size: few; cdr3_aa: CASIRRGGAFGANVLTF; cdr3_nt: TGTGCCAGCATCCGGAGGGGGGGTGCGTTTGGGGCCAACGTCCTGACTTTC
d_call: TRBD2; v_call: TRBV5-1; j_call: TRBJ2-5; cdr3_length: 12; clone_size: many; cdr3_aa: CASRLAGETQYF; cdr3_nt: TGCGCCAGCAGACTAGCGGGAGAGACCCAGTACTTC
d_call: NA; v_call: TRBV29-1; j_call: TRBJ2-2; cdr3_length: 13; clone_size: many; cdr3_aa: CSVAAGTHGELFF; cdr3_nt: TGCAGCGTTGCTGCCGGGACGCATGGGGAGCTGTTTTTT
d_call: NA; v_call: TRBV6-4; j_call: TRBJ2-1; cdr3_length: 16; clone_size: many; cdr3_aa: CASSKSGTETYNEQFF; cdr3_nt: TGTGCCAGCTCCAAATCCGGGACCGAGACCTACAATGAGCAGTTCTTC
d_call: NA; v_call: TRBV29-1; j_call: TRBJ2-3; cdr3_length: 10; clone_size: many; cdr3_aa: CSVGTDTQYF; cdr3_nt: TGCAGCGTTGGCACAGATACGCAGTATTTT
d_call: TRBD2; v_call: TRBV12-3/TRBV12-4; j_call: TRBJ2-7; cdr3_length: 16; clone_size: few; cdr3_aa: CASIPLGMVAGVDQYF; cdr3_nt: TGTGCCAGCATTCCACTGGGTATGGTAGCGGGAGTCGATCAGTACTTC
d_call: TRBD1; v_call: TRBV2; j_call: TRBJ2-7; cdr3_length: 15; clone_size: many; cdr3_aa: CASSEAGRQGEEQYF; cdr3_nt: TGTGCCAGCAGTGAAGCCGGGCGACAGGGGGAAGAGCAGTACTTC
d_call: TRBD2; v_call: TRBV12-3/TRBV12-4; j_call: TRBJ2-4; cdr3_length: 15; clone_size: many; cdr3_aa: CASSLSAGGGNIQYF; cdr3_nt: TGTGCCAGCAGTTTAAGCGCCGGGGGGGGCAACATTCAGTACTTC
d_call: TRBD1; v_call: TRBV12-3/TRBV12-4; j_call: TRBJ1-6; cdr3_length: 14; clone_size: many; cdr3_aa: CASRGDREASPLRF; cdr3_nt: TGTGCCAGCAGAGGGGACAGGGAAGCTTCACCCCTCCGCTTT
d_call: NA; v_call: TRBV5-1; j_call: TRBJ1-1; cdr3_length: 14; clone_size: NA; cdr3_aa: CASSSGWSGTEAFF; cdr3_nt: TGCGCCAGCAGCTCTGGGTGGTCCGGCACTGAAGCTTTCTTT
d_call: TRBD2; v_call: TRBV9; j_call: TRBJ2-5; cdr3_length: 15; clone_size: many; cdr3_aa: CASSVEFGRGETQYF; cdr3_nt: TGTGCCAGCAGCGTAGAATTCGGGCGGGGGGAGACCCAGTACTTC
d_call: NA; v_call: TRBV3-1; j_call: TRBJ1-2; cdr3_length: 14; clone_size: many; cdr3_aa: CASSPAWTSFRYTF; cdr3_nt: TGTGCCAGCAGCCCAGCATGGACGTCTTTTCGCTACACCTTC
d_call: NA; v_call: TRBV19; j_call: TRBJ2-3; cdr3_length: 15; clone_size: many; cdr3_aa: CASSILGADTDTQYF; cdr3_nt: TGTGCCAGTAGTATTTTGGGGGCGGACACAGATACGCAGTATTTT
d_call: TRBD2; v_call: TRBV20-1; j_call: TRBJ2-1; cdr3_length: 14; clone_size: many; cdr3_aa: CSARGEGGIHEQFF; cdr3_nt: TGCAGTGCTAGGGGCGAGGGAGGGATCCATGAGCAGTTCTTC
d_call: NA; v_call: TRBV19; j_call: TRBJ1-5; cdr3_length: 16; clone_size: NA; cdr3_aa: CASSPPKVYSNQPQHF; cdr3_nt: TGTGCCAGTAGTCCACCTAAGGTCTATAGCAATCAGCCCCAGCATTTT
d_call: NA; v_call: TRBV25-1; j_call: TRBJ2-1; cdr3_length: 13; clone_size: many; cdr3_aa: CASSNPGYNEQFF; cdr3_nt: TGTGCCAGCAGTAACCCAGGGTACAATGAGCAGTTCTTC
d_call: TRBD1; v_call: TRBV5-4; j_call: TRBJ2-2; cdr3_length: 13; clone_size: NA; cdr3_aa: CASSTGVAGELFF; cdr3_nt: TGTGCCAGCAGCACAGGGGTCGCCGGGGAGCTGTTTTTT
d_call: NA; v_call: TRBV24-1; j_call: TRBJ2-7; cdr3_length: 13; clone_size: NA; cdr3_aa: CATSHTVTHEQYF; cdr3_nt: TGTGCCACCAGCCATACAGTAACCCACGAGCAGTACTTC
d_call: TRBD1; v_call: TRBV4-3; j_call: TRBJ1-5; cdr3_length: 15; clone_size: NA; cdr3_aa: CASSQDYRGSQPQHF; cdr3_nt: TGCGCCAGCAGCCAAGATTACAGGGGAAGTCAGCCCCAGCATTTT
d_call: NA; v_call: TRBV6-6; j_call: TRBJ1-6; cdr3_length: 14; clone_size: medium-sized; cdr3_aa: CASSYNSYNSPLHF; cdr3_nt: TGTGCCAGCAGTTACAATAGCTATAATTCACCCCTCCACTTT
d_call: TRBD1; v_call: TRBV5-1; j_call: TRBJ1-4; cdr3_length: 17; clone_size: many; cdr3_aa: CASSLPTSNRGGEKLFF; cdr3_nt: TGCGCCAGCAGCTTGCCGACCTCAAACAGGGGTGGTGAAAAACTGTTTTTT
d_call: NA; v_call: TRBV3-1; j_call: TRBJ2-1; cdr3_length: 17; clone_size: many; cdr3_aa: CASSPPVGRGQFHEQFF; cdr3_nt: TGTGCCAGCAGCCCCCCGGTTGGGCGGGGACAGTTTCATGAGCAGTTCTTC
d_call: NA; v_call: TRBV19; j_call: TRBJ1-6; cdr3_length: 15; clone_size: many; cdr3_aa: CASSPVRRVNSPLHF; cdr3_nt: TGTGCCAGTAGCCCCGTTAGGAGGGTAAATTCACCCCTCCACTTT
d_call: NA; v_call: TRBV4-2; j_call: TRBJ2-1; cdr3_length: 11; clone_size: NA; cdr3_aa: CASRTENSLFF; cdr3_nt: TGTGCCAGCAGGACGGAAAATAGCCTGTTCTTC
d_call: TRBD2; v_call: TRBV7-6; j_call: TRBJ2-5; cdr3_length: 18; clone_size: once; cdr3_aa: CASSPFGGAGRLQETQYF; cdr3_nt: TGTGCCAGCAGTCCATTCGGGGGGGCAGGGCGACTCCAAGAGACCCAGTACTTC
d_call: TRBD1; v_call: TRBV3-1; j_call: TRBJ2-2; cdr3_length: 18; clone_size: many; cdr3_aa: CASSLTGGSRKNTGELFF; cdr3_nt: TGTGCCAGCAGCCTTACAGGGGGCTCCCGGAAAAACACCGGGGAGCTGTTTTTT
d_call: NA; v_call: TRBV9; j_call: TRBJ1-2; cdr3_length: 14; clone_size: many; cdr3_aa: CASSLGGPNYGYTF; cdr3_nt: TGTGCCAGCAGCCTAGGCGGGCCCAACTATGGCTACACCTTC
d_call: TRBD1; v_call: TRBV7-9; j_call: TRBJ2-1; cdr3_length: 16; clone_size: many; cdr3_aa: CASSPQPGQGMNEQFF; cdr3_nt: TGTGCCAGCAGCCCTCAACCGGGACAGGGGATGAATGAGCAGTTCTTC
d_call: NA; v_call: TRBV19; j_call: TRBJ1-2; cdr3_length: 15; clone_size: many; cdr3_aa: CASSMSPPEYYGYTF; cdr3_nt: TGTGCCAGTAGTATGTCGCCTCCCGAATACTATGGCTACACCTTC
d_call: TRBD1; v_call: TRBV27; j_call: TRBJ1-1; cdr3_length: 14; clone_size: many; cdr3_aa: CASSLLGQHTEAFF; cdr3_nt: TGTGCCAGCAGTTTATTGGGACAGCACACTGAAGCTTTCTTT
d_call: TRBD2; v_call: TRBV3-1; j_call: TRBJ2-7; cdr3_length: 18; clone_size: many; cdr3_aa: CASSQALSSGASSYEQYF; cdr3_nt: TGTGCCAGCAGCCAAGCGCTAAGTAGCGGGGCCAGCTCCTACGAGCAGTACTTC